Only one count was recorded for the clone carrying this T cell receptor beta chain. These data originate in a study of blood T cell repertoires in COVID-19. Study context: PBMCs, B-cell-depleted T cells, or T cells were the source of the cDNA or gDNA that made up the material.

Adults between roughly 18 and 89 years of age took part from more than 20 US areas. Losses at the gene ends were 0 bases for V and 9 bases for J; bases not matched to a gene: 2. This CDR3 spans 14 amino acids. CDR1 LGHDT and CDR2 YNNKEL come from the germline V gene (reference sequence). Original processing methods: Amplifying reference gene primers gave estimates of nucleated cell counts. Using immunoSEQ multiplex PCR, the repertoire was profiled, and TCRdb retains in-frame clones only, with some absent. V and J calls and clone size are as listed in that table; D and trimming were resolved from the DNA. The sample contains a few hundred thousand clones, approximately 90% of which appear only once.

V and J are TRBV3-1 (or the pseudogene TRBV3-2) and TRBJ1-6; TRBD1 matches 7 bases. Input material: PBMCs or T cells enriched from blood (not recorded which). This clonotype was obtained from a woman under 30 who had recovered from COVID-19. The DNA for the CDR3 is TGTGCCAGCAGCCAAGAGTACAGGGGTTCACCCCTCCACTTT. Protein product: CASSQEYRGSPLHF.